This T cell receptor (beta chain) was identified in a study of blood T cell repertoires in COVID-19. Clones were sequenced by immunoSEQ multiplex PCR, and TCRdb holds only the in-frame ones, with some missing. The sample shows about 17,000 clones, about 92% of them seen only once. The CDR3 runs 17 residues. Germline V lookup: CDR1 SGHDT, CDR2 YYEEEE. V lost 0 bases and J lost 6, with 19 bases in between. The chain has TRBV5-6 and TRBJ1-5; TRBD1 might be the D (5 bases). The clonotype was recovered from a human donor in a cohort sampled during active COVID-19. What was sequenced was peripheral blood. The CDR3 nucleotides are TGTGCCAGCAGCTTGGCCGTTCGGGGGAGGATCGGTCAGCCCCAGCATTTT. It is translated as CASSLAVRGRIGQPQHF.